These T cell receptor beta chains were read from a single sample in a study of T cell responses to AZD1222 COVID-19 vaccine. Clones were sequenced by immunoSEQ multiplex PCR, and TCRdb holds only the in-frame ones, with some missing. The sample lists about 120,000 clones; 75% to 90% were seen once. The sequencing here drew on peripheral blood, taken on day 0 of MenACWY control vaccination. Receptor source: an adult in good health. Each CDR3 is given with its conserved first and last residue. The D gene is left open where the match is weak. The listing skips clone size in some rows; elsewhere it reads once, few, many or a size class.

length,V,size,D,J,CDR3,DNA
14,TRBV5-1,.,.,TRBJ2-7,CASSLDRAADEQYF,TGCGCCAGCAGCTTGGACAGGGCCGCCGACGAGCAGTACTTC
14,TRBV7-8,.,.,TRBJ1-2,CASSLRQTNYGYTF,TGTGCCAGCAGCCTCAGACAAACTAACTATGGCTACACCTTC
13,TRBV25-1,.,.,TRBJ1-6,CASSLALNSPLHF,TGTGCCAGCAGTCTAGCATTAAATTCACCCCTCCACTTT
12,TRBV7-9,.,.,TRBJ1-2,CASSLEKYGYTF,TGTGCCAGCAGCCTGGAGAAGTATGGCTACACCTTC
14,TRBV7-6,.,TRBD2,TRBJ2-1,CASSKGLPNNEQFF,TGTGCCAGCAGCAAGGGACTACCTAACAATGAGCAGTTCTTC
15,TRBV19,.,.,TRBJ2-3,CASSPKANPTDTQYF,TGTGCCAGTAGTCCTAAAGCAAACCCCACAGATACGCAGTATTTT
15,TRBV19,.,.,TRBJ2-7,CANSRQGSWTYEQYF,TGTGCCAATAGTAGGCAGGGATCGTGGACATACGAGCAGTACTTC
15,TRBV6-2/TRBV6-3,.,.,TRBJ2-2,CASSYSRAVAGELFF,TGTGCCAGCAGTTACTCCCGTGCAGTCGCCGGGGAGCTGTTTTTT
14,TRBV10-3,.,TRBD2,TRBJ2-1,CAISNSGMNNEQFF,TGTGCCATCAGCAACAGCGGGATGAACAATGAGCAGTTCTTC
16,TRBV4-2,many,TRBD2,TRBJ2-7,CASSQDYTGTSSEQYF,TGTGCCAGCAGCCAAGACTACACCGGGACTAGTAGCGAGCAGTACTTC
12,TRBV28,.,.,TRBJ2-1,CASSFAGDEQFF,TGTGCCAGCAGTTTCGCCGGGGATGAGCAGTTCTTC
14,TRBV10-3,.,TRBD2,TRBJ2-1,CAISALAGGNEQFF,TGTGCCATCAGTGCTCTAGCGGGGGGCAATGAGCAGTTCTTC
13,TRBV5-1,.,.,TRBJ1-1,CASSTTGDTEAFF,TGCGCCAGCAGTACTACCGGTGACACTGAAGCTTTCTTT
16,TRBV13,.,.,TRBJ2-7,CASSLGPSGSSYEQYF,TGTGCCAGCAGCTTAGGCCCCAGCGGTAGCTCCTACGAGCAGTACTTC
13,TRBV12-3/TRBV12-4,.,.,TRBJ2-1,CASSLASVDEQFF,TGTGCCAGCAGTTTAGCTAGCGTGGATGAGCAGTTCTTC
12,TRBV10-3,few,.,TRBJ2-1,CAISDRDNEQFF,TGTGCCATCAGTGACAGGGATAATGAGCAGTTCTTC
13,TRBV30,.,.,TRBJ1-1,CAWSVQGRTEAFF,TGTGCCTGGAGTGTTCAGGGGAGGACTGAAGCTTTCTTT
16,TRBV4-3,.,.,TRBJ2-5,CASSQDGGRGEETQYF,TGCGCCAGCAGCCAAGATGGTGGCAGGGGAGAAGAGACCCAGTACTTC
15,TRBV5-8,.,TRBD2,TRBJ2-1,CASTPSGRAYNEQFF,TGTGCCAGCACCCCTAGCGGGAGGGCTTACAATGAGCAGTTCTTC
17,TRBV6-1,.,TRBD1,TRBJ1-5,CASSEKGTGDGGQPQHF,TGTGCCAGCAGTGAAAAGGGGACAGGGGATGGGGGTCAGCCCCAGCATTTT
14,TRBV3-1/TRBV3-2,.,.,TRBJ1-3,CATSTTSSGNTIYF,TGTGCCACTTCGACGACAAGCTCTGGAAACACCATATATTTT
14,TRBV6-5,.,TRBD2,TRBJ2-1,CASRGLGGNNEQFF,TGTGCCAGCAGGGGCCTGGGGGGGAACAATGAGCAGTTCTTC
16,TRBV7-9,few,TRBD2,TRBJ2-1,CASRPTSGRRYNEQFF,TGTGCCAGCAGGCCGACTAGCGGGAGGCGTTACAATGAGCAGTTCTTC
15,TRBV7-2,.,TRBD1,TRBJ1-3,CASSPQGGAGNTIYF,TGTGCCAGCAGCCCTCAGGGGGGCGCCGGAAACACCATATATTTT
16,TRBV7-8,.,TRBD1,TRBJ1-6,CASSLETGGRNSPLHF,TGTGCCAGCAGCTTAGAGACAGGGGGCAGGAATTCACCCCTCCACTTT
15,TRBV28,.,TRBD1,TRBJ1-2,CASSQRDRSDYGYTF,TGTGCCAGCAGTCAGAGGGACAGGTCTGACTATGGCTACACCTTC
17,TRBV7-9,.,.,TRBJ1-2,CASSPGQKVISNYGYTF,TGTGCCAGCAGCCCAGGCCAGAAAGTTATATCTAACTATGGCTACACCTTC
14,TRBV5-1,.,.,TRBJ2-1,CASSSDSWGNEQFF,TGCGCCAGCAGCTCGGATAGCTGGGGGAATGAGCAGTTCTTC
16,TRBV4-2,.,TRBD2,TRBJ2-5,CASSQDGASGRETQYF,TGTGCCAGCAGCCAAGATGGGGCTAGCGGGAGGGAGACCCAGTACTTC
15,TRBV11-3,.,.,TRBJ1-4,CASSHDSATNEKLFF,TGTGCCAGCAGCCACGACAGTGCAACTAATGAAAAACTGTTTTTT
17,TRBV30,.,TRBD2,TRBJ2-1,CAWSRQTSGRSSNEQFF,TGTGCCTGGAGTCGCCAAACTAGCGGGAGGTCCTCGAATGAGCAGTTCTTC
13,TRBV10-3,once,.,TRBJ1-6,CAISEQTNSPLHF,TGTGCCATCAGTGAACAGACAAATTCACCCCTCCACTTT
15,TRBV5-1,once,.,TRBJ1-1,CASSLLSTGFTEAFF,TGCGCCAGCAGCTTGTTGAGTACGGGTTTCACTGAAGCTTTCTTT
15,TRBV15,.,TRBD1,TRBJ1-2,CATSRGQGIDYGYTF,TGTGCCACCAGCAGAGGACAGGGAATCGACTATGGCTACACCTTC
12,TRBV28,.,.,TRBJ1-2,CASSGQTVGYTF,TGTGCCAGCAGTGGCCAGACGGTCGGCTACACCTTC
15,TRBV6-5,.,TRBD2,TRBJ2-1,CASSRTSGDYNEQFF,TGTGCCAGCAGTCGGACTAGCGGTGACTACAATGAGCAGTTCTTC
13,TRBV2,once,TRBD1,TRBJ1-2,CASRGQGLEGYTF,TGTGCCAGCAGAGGACAGGGTTTAGAGGGCTACACCTTC
15,TRBV2,.,TRBD1,TRBJ1-2,CASSEGQGLSYGYTF,TGTGCCAGCAGTGAAGGACAGGGTCTCAGCTATGGCTACACCTTC
14,TRBV5-5,.,TRBD1,TRBJ1-2,CASSLRTGPYGYTF,TGTGCCAGCAGCTTAAGGACAGGCCCCTATGGCTACACCTTC
13,TRBV12-3/TRBV12-4,.,.,TRBJ2-1,CASSAPLNNEQFF,TGTGCCAGCAGTGCCCCTCTTAACAATGAGCAGTTCTTC
13,TRBV11-3,.,TRBD1,TRBJ1-1,CASSQGQAVWAFF,TGTGCCAGCAGCCAGGGACAGGCAGTTTGGGCTTTCTTT